Given below is one T cell receptor (beta chain) in context. Its antigen is still unknown. This entry belongs to a study of regulatory T cells in long-lasting Graves disease. As for time point: persistent/refractory GD, antithyroid drugs over 5 years with positive TRAb. RNA isolated from PBMCs was used to make the TCR library. All patients originated from an endocrinology department located in Xi'an, China. General observations from the study: Relative to new patients (966), persistent patients exhibited greater sharing of public clonotypes (approximately 2,500). There were preferences for TRBV28, TRBJ1-2 and TRBJ2-5 in persistent disease.

Libraries of TCR beta came from iRepertoire HTBI primers plus Arm-PCR of CDR3 regions. Each CDR3 protein is one row after TCRdb ran MiXCR on the multiplex PCR reads. The repertoire holds about 470,000 distinct CDR3 sequences, around 21% seen once, with 7.8% in the top ten. Germline V CDR1 and CDR2: DFQATT, SNEGSKA (reference sequence). V dropped 3 bases and J dropped 7; count of bases not matched to a gene: 9. The CDR3 has 14 amino acids. The chain carries TRBV20-1 and TRBJ1-5; 7 nucleotides match TRBD1. This sequence originates from a female donor with Graves disease. The sample consisted of peripheral blood mononuclear cells (PBMCs), taken when the disease was refractory, from a patient treated with antithyroid drugs. CDR3 DNA sequence: TGCAGTGCTAGCGTATCAACAGGGGAGCAGCCCCAGCATTTT. Its protein product is CSASVSTGEQPQHF.